Each of the 3 T cell receptor beta chains below was sequenced from the same sample in a study of T cells in Graves' hyperthyroidism and ophthalmopathy. Amplified regions were TCR beta CDR3 sequences from RNA transcripts. The TCR CDR3 first-round RT-PCR relied on the HTBI primer set. Via MiXCR, TCRdb re-called the multiplex PCR reads, giving one row per CDR3 protein. Altogether about half a million distinct CDR3 sequences are present, around 24% being singletons, with the ten largest covering 11%. The sample consisted of blood. The receptors come from a woman in her twenties or thirties with Graves' ophthalmopathy.

The chain has TRBV10-3 and TRBJ2-7; 12 bases are a match to TRBD2. CDR1 is ENHRY and CDR2 is SYGVKD in the germline V gene. The length of the CDR3 is 16 residues. The junction had 5 bases not matched to a gene; V was cut back by 2 bases and J by 3 bases. The CDR3 region has the DNA TGTGCCATCAGTGAGGCTAGCGGGAGGGTAGGCTACGAGCAGTACTTC. This translates into CAISEASGRVGYEQYF.

This clonotype was counted once. The rearrangement uses TRBV9 and TRBJ1-2; 7 bases line up with TRBD1. This CDR3 has 13 amino acids. The junction had 10 bases not matched to a gene; V was cut back by 7 bases and J by 7 bases. Germline CDR1 SGDLS, CDR2 YYNGEE. CDR3 region: CASWGTARLGYTF. In nucleotides, the CDR3 is TGTGCCAGCTGGGGGACAGCTCGCCTTGGCTACACCTTC. The full variable domain, its missing parts supplied by reference TRBV9 and TRBJ1-2, is DSGVTQTPKHLITATGQRVTLRCSPRSGDLSVYWYQQSLDQGLQFLIQYYNGEERAKGNILERFSAQQFPDLHSELNLSSLELGDSALYFCASWGTARLGYTFGSGTRLTVV.

This clonotype was picked up a small number of times. The chain employs TRBV6-2 or TRBV6-3 and TRBJ2-7; a possible D gene is TRBD2 (6 bases). Per the germline V gene, CDR1 is MNHEY and CDR2 is SVGEGT. The V gene lost 9 bases and the J gene lost 10 bases, with 25 bases spanning the gap. The CDR3 loop spans 14 amino acids. CDR3 residues: CASRPAGLSWDQYF. Here the CDR3 DNA reads TGTGCCAGTCGTCCTGCAGGACTATCTTGGGATCAGTACTTC.